This T cell receptor beta chain was sequenced in a study of post-analysis software for immune sequencing data. Study at large: Clinical courses comprised relapsing-remitting, secondary progressive and progressive-relapsing multiple sclerosis. Overall study results and limits: Samples from one preparation batch, clustered by F measure, grouped strongly together. Roughly 5 TRBV segments, TRBV5-6, TRBV5-1 and TRBV20-1 among them, were found more frequent in patients than controls. Controls had significantly higher normalized Chao1 diversity than multiple sclerosis patients.

Prepared TCR beta cDNA libraries contained unique molecular identifiers. TCRdb re-called the PCR reads through MiXCR, storing one row per CDR3 protein. There are roughly 180,000 distinct CDR3 sequences in the sample; about 30% occur only once, and more than 1.3% lies in the top ten. Germline CDR1 ENHRY, CDR2 SYGVKD. The CDR3 is 16 residues long. This clonotype came up a few times. Its antigen is currently unknown. This sequence may be a read error, since a much larger clone differs from it by one base. The V gene is TRBV10-3, the J gene TRBJ2-7, with 10 bases lining up with TRBD2. Sequenced sample: blood. This clonotype originated in a girl aged 5 to 17 with multiple sclerosis. The CDR3 loop is CTISDLMTSGPYEQYF. The CDR3 DNA reads as TGTACCATCAGCGATCTAATGACTAGCGGGCCCTACGAGCAGTACTTC.